This TCR beta chain was identified during a study of siplizumab effects on memory and regulatory T cells. CDR3 size: 13 residues. Trimming removed 6 bases from V and 3 bases from J; junction bases left unmatched: 5. Germline values: CDR1 KGHSH, CDR2 LQKENI. A note on this clone: The antigen is undetermined.

About 10^5 TCR templates were assayed per sample. This table comes from immunoSEQ multiplex PCR, and its TCRdb copy is limited to in-frame clones, with some not included. The sample includes more than 85,000 clones, 91% of them seen just once. Overall study results and limits: Naive T cells looked more diverse than memory cells and looked like major alloresponse contributors.

This TCR derives from a human donor in good health. Some clones in this sample may be carry-over from other donors' samples. The chain couples TRBV18 to TRBJ2-7; 7 bases match TRBD1. Sequenced input: CD4+ T cells sorted from blood. The CDR3: CASSLGQDYEQYF. Here the CDR3 DNA reads TGTGCCAGCTCCCTTGGACAGGACTACGAGCAGTACTTC.